This T cell receptor beta chain was sequenced during a study of Ad26.COV2.S vaccination and SARS-CoV-2 variants. Overall study results and limits: After vaccination, substantial breadth of spike-specific CD8+ and CD4+ responses was reported.

Germline assignment: CDR1 SEHNR and CDR2 FQNEAQ (reference sequence). V shed 2 bases and J shed 5 bases, with 6 bases lying between them. There are 12 residues in the CDR3. Regarding treatment: around 19 received Ad26.COV2.S at low or high dose, single or two shots; roughly 5 received placebo; per-sample allocation not given. On day 63 after the first injection, vaccine and placebo recipients gave samples. Measured with immunoSEQ multiplex PCR; TCRdb has only the in-frame clones, and not every one. This sample has some 290,000 clones, with approximately 80% found just once. There are a few counts of this clone. The antigen is undetermined.

This chain links TRBV7-9 with TRBJ1-1; D not resolved. The receptor was isolated from a person aged 18-65 years who received the Ad26.COV2.S COVID-19 vaccine or a placebo. The material was peripheral blood, obtained in a trial of Ad26.COV2.S vaccine versus placebo. The CDR3 region is CASSLSETEAFF. The CDR3 region has the DNA TGTGCCAGCAGCTTAAGCGAAACTGAAGCTTTCTTT.